This T cell receptor (beta chain) was found in a study of T cell clonality in common variable immunodeficiency (dated by TCRdb to the mid-2010s). General findings and caveats noted by the study authors: Fewer deletions and N-nucleotide insertions were reportedly observed in CVID TCRbeta sequences, and highly modified clones with 13 or more V deletions were reportedly absent from CVID TCRbeta sequences. Even though DNA input was equal, the average per sample came to 80,000 to 100,000 unique sequences for controls compared with around 33,000 for CVID samples. Fewer TCRbeta clones were shared among CVID subjects than among healthy controls (p < 0.0001). Differences among patients in the CVID cohort limited the correlations between repertoire features and clinical complications. It was noted by the authors that sequencing of the repertoires of T cell subpopulations would be needed to clarify the cause of the increased clonality in CVID. Increased TCRbeta clonality was found in CVID subjects compared with healthy controls (t-test p = 0.018), with the increase being most characteristic of about a third of subjects.

This clone came up a few times. The antigen it recognizes is unknown. The read ends 3 residues shy of where the CDR3 ends; the end is completed using the germline J gene. Equivalent amounts of genomic DNA from CVID and control samples were used as sequencing input. For every sample, a 60 bp segment covering the rearranged TCRbeta CDR3 region was amplified and then sequenced. The immunoSEQ assay, a bias-corrected multiplex PCR combined with high-throughput sequencing, was used to amplify TCRbeta. The published analysis was carried out like this. Every unique nucleotide sequence counted as a clone and was annotated with V, D and J genes, copy number and frequency. Sequences were labeled productive if in frame, and non-productive if out of frame or containing stop codons. Clonality was calculated from Shannon's entropy as previously described. Mean CDR3 Kyte-Doolittle hydropathy was derived from the predicted amino acid sequences of productive clones. The R hclust function was used to hierarchically cluster scaled V gene usage with Manhattan distance and complete linkage. Sharing of clones by CDR3 amino acid sequence was evaluated through resampling of 12 repertoires per group over 100 rounds. Repertoires were searched for fewer than 85 published EBV-specific and 245 published CMV-specific TCRbeta sequences. Analysis left out a couple of CVID samples that produced under 10,000 sequences, so about 41 CVID repertoires remained. In its TCRdb copy, this immuneACCESS table keeps in-frame sequences only and misses some clones. Where compared with another copy, unresolved V genes explain less than half of these, and the others have no known cause. That table furnishes V, J and clone size, whereas the DNA furnished D and trimming. Across this sample, approximately 16,000 clones were tabulated and none appeared just once. Roughly an eighth of the sample lies in the top ten.

Diagnosis of CVID followed standard criteria, namely serum IgG, IgA and/or IgM below the normal range together with specific antibody deficiency. There were fewer than 45 subjects in the CVID group (about 30 male and about 15 female), ranging in age from about 9 to 65 years, with a mean age of roughly 40. Predominantly Caucasian heritage was noted among both the CVID patients and the healthy controls. At the time of study participation, every CVID subject had been on replacement immunoglobulin therapy for at least one year. At blood collection, none of the CVID subjects was ill or on immunomodulatory or immunosuppressive medication. From each donor, roughly 4.5 to 8 ml of heparinized peripheral whole blood was collected. TCRbeta CDR3 repertoires were sequenced from genomic DNA of adults with common variable immune deficiency (CVID) and healthy adult controls. Diluted blood was density-centrifuged over Hypaque 1077 or Ficoll-Paque to isolate peripheral blood mononuclear cells. Genomic DNA was extracted from unsorted mononuclear cells by Qiagen column purification or by a centrifugation-based method.

V and J are truncated by 3 bases and 3 bases respectively, leaving an intervening sequence of 10 bases. CDR3 length: 14 amino acids, cysteine to phenylalanine. The DNA has 33 bases, all within the CDR3, and is read from base 1. The germline V gene (reference sequence) sets CDR1 to LNHDA and CDR2 to SQIVND. The sample was peripheral blood mononuclear cells. This receptor was taken from a human donor with common variable immunodeficiency. Recombination connected TRBV19 to TRBJ2-3, with a weak D call of TRBD1 (5 bases match). CDR3 DNA, as far as it was read: TGTGCCAGTAGTATGATGCAGGGTACAGATACG. This is translated as CASSMMQGTDT. The CDR3 in its entirety is CASSMMQGTDTQYF.